This T cell receptor beta chain is drawn from a study of CD8 T cells in Susac syndrome (dated by TCRdb to 2018 to 2020). Describing the broader study: Of the Susac syndrome patients who were sequenced, about 6 had clinically active disease and eight or nine were in clinical remission. The study used repertoire sequencing to test whether antigen drove CD8+ T cell activation and differentiation in Susac syndrome. At blood withdrawal, Susac syndrome patients were either therapy-naive, taking corticosteroids (in some cases with IVIg as well), or taking IVIg alone. General findings and caveats noted by the study authors: The TCR sequencing and HLA analysis was acknowledged to have included a relatively small number of individuals. In patients with Susac syndrome, the CD4+ T cell repertoire showed no detectable clonal expansion.

RNA was extracted using the RNeasy kit, and roughly 0.5 to 1 ug of the RNA was reverse transcribed with random hexamers. TCR beta CDR3 regions were amplified with the immunoSEQ multiplex PCR assay covering 54 Vbeta and 13 Jbeta segments. PCR amplification bias was corrected using a synthetic template baseline for primer optimization and computational correction. From the authors' description of their analysis: Reads were annotated to V, D and J genes according to IMGT and were analyzed with immunoSEQ Analyzer, with only productive sequences retained. Clonality was calculated as one minus the Shannon entropy normalized by log2 of the number of productive unique sequences. For each patient and control, public and private clones were evaluated within the 100 most prevalent clones. Clones were defined as Susac-specific if absent from the healthy and MS cohorts, from 1052 published viral clones and from other ImmuneACCESS disease sequences. TCRdb ran its own pipeline on the public reads, namely fastp trimming at Q25 and MiXCR clone calling, and kept in-frame beta chains. Rows with one shared CDR3 protein collapse into an entry with the most common genes and DNA. These V and J calls rely on TCRdb rather than the paper's analysis. Within this sample are 210,000 or so distinct CDR3 sequences, with approximately 94% of them counted one time only. Jointly, the top ten make up about 0.14% of the sample.

Remarks on this clonotype: Its antigen has not been determined. Per-nucleotide qualities are absent, and no much larger clonotype sits a single base away.

V trim: 8 bases; J trim: 6 bases; unmatched bases: 12. CDR1 and CDR2 are read off the germline V gene as MNHNS and SASEGT. The cysteine opens and the phenylalanine closes a CDR3 of 15 amino acids. The read is trimmed to its CDR3 DNA, 45 bases read in frame from base 1. Peripheral blood CD8+ and CD4+ T cells from healthy donors, Susac syndrome patients and multiple sclerosis patients were profiled using high-throughput TCR beta sequencing. Susac syndrome patients met recently defined diagnostic criteria for definite or probable disease. CD8+ TEMRA cells were enriched by FACS, while bulk CD8+ and CD4+ T cells were purified by magnetic negative isolation. Blood was drawn into EDTA tubes, processed within 24 hours, and PBMCs were isolated by density gradient centrifugation. PBMCs intended for TCR sequencing were cryopreserved in liquid nitrogen and thawed later in a water bath at 37 degrees C. Purity of sorted or isolated CD4+, CD8+ and CD8+ TEMRA cells was at least 90%.

Here the chain combines TRBV6-1 and TRBJ1-5; 8 central bases correspond to TRBD1. This clonotype originated in a human donor with Susac syndrome. Sequencing input: CD4+ T cells from PBMCs. The DNA is TGTGCCAGCGGGACCGGGACAGGATTCGGTCAGCCCCAGCATTTT. This translates into CASGTGTGFGQPQHF.